This passage covers 30 T cell receptor beta chains from one sample sequenced in a study of T cells in localized non-small cell lung cancer. Method: immunoSEQ multiplex PCR; TCRdb's copy keeps in-frame clones and lacks some. The sample includes around 16,000 clones, about 85% of them seen just once. Source: peripheral blood, taken before any cancer treatment. Source of these receptors: a male donor aged 60 or over with stage I lung adenocarcinoma.

The genes are TRBV19 and TRBJ1-6, with TRBD1 matching 8 bases. Germline V gene data show CDR1 as LNHDA and CDR2 as SQIVND (reference sequence). This CDR3 spans 14 amino acids. V lost 6 bases and J lost 12; bases outside the gene matches: 10. The CDR3 region is CASSRGQGMEPLHF. Here the CDR3 DNA reads TGTGCCAGTAGCCGAGGACAGGGCATGGAACCCCTCCACTTT.

This chain connects TRBV15 to TRBJ2-1; D gene unclear. The V and J ends lost 4 bases and 3 bases respectively, with 4 bases between them. Germline CDR1 is LNHNV and CDR2 is YYDKDF (reference sequence). The CDR3 spans 12 residues. The CDR3 reads CATSNGYNEQFF. In DNA, the CDR3 is TGTGCCACCAGCAATGGCTACAATGAGCAGTTCTTC.

J is TRBJ1-5 and V is TRBV5-7; the D gene is possibly TRBD1 (5 bases). TRBV5-7 is annotated as an ORF whose role is uncertain. V lost 0 bases to trimming and J lost 6 bases, with 10 bases between them. The CDR3 spans 14 residues. The CDR3: CASSLVGDGQPQHF. CDR3 nucleotides: TGTGCCAGCAGCTTGGTAGGGGATGGTCAGCCCCAGCATTTT.

V and J are TRBV5-1 and TRBJ2-2; TRBD1 is a possible D gene (6 bases). In germline, CDR1 is SGHRS, CDR2 YFSETQ. This CDR3 has 15 amino acids. Trimming left V 2 bases short and J 2 bases short, with 10 bases between. The CDR3 spells CASSLGQLNTGELFF. In DNA form, the CDR3 reads TGCGCCAGCAGCTTAGGACAGCTAAACACCGGGGAGCTGTTTTTT.

This chain links TRBV7-2 with TRBJ2-7; 11 nucleotides line up with TRBD2. CDR1 is SGHTA and CDR2 is FQGNSA in the germline V gene. J was trimmed by 3 bases and V by 4 bases; bases with no gene match: 17. CDR3 length equals 19 residues. CDR3: CASSSLRASGRLGDYEQYF. The CDR3 DNA is TGTGCCAGCAGCTCCCTTCGGGCTAGCGGGAGGTTGGGGGACTACGAGCAGTACTTC.

V gene TRBV4-1 combines with J gene TRBJ2-7, with no clear D. The CDR3 loop spans 13 amino acids. The V end lost 1 base, the J end lost 2 bases, and 6 bases lay between the germline ends. CDR1 MGHRA and CDR2 YSYEKL come from the germline V gene. CDR3 sequence: CASSQGPTYEQYF. The DNA for the CDR3 is TGCGCCAGCAGCCAAGGGCCGACCTACGAGCAGTACTTC.

J is TRBJ1-6 and V is TRBV28, with D maybe TRBD1 (5 bases). Trimming took off 10 bases at V and 8 bases at J, with 15 bases between the two ends. Germline-derived CDR1 and CDR2 are MDHEN and SYDVKM. This CDR3 has 13 residues. The CDR3 DNA follows: TGTGCCACCACACAGGCTCAATATTCACCCCTCCACTTT. It yields the protein CATTQAQYSPLHF.

The V and J genes are TRBV7-6 and TRBJ2-2; D might be TRBD1 (5 bases). CDR3 length: 15 amino acids. V lost 1 base to trimming and J lost 5 bases, with 11 bases between them. Germline assignment: CDR1 SGHVS and CDR2 FNYEAQ. This CDR3 is CASSLGQGNTGELFF. CDR3 sequence (DNA): TGTGCCAGCAGCTTAGGGCAGGGAAATACCGGGGAGCTGTTTTTT.

V is TRBV7-9 and J is TRBJ2-3; no firm D call. CDR1 and CDR2 from the germline V gene are SEHNR and FQNEAQ (reference sequence). Trimming shortened V by 5 bases and J by 0 bases, and 12 bases separated the two germline ends. This CDR3 contains 15 residues. DNA of the CDR3: TGTGCCAGCAGCCCACTCCTCCATAGCACAGATACGCAGTATTTT. This codes for CASSPLLHSTDTQYF.

In its sample, this clone was seen once. The chain is built from TRBV6-1 and TRBJ2-1; the D gene could be TRBD1 or TRBD2 (5 bases each). The V end was cut by 10 bases, the J end by 10 bases, with 17 bases between. This CDR3 is built from 12 residues. The germline CDR1 and CDR2 sequences are MNHNS and SASEGT. The CDR3 DNA reads TGTGCCACCGCTAAACTAGGGACGGAGCAGTTCTTC. Its translation is CATAKLGTEQFF.

The chain uses TRBV28 and TRBJ2-7, with D perhaps matching TRBD2 (5 bases). V was clipped by 8 bases and J by 2 bases, with 7 bases between them. Germline V gene sequence: CDR1 MDHEN, CDR2 SYDVKM. The CDR3 covers 11 residues. Here the CDR3 reads CASFGTYEQYF. The DNA of the CDR3 is TGTGCCAGCTTCGGGACCTACGAGCAGTACTTC.

The chain employs TRBV5-4 and TRBJ2-1; D is unclear. Germline loops: CDR1 SGHNT, CDR2 YYREEE (reference sequence). The CDR3 extends over 13 amino acids. V was trimmed by 4 bases and J by 10 bases, leaving 15 bases between them. DNA of the CDR3: TGTGCCAGCAGCCTTCCCTCGCTGGGGGAGCAGTTCTTC. Protein product: CASSLPSLGEQFF.

The V gene is TRBV5-1, the J gene TRBJ1-5, with D possibly being TRBD1 (5 bases). V lost 0 bases to trimming and J lost 6 bases, with 7 bases between them. CDR1 and CDR2 from the germline V gene are SGHRS and YFSETQ. The CDR3 contains 13 residues. Written as DNA, the CDR3 is TGCGCCAGCAGCTTGGGGGGGAGTCAGCCCCAGCATTTT. This encodes CASSLGGSQPQHF.

This clone occurred a few times. The chain recombines TRBV10-3 with TRBJ2-5, with D possibly matching TRBD2 (6 bases). Germline assignment: CDR1 ENHRY and CDR2 SYGVKD. The CDR3 covers 13 residues. Trimming took 8 bases from V and 2 from J, leaving 12 bases between them. The CDR3 DNA follows: TGTGCCATCGGAGGGACGTCACAAGAGACCCAGTACTTC. As protein: CAIGGTSQETQYF.

V is TRBV28 and J is TRBJ1-3, with 9 bases aligning to TRBD1. Germline trimming cut 5 bases from V and 0 bases from J; bases unmatched to any gene: 5. Per the germline V gene, CDR1 is MDHEN and CDR2 is SYDVKM. This CDR3 contains 16 residues. CDR3 DNA sequence: TGTGCCAGCAGTCCGGGACAGGGCCACTCTGGAAACACCATATATTTT. Its translation is CASSPGQGHSGNTIYF.

V gene TRBV7-9 combines with J gene TRBJ2-3; a possible D gene is TRBD2 (5 bases). From germline, CDR1 is SEHNR and CDR2 FQNEAQ (reference sequence). The germline V and J ends were trimmed by 1 base and 6 bases, with 14 bases remaining between them. The CDR3 is 15 residues long. The DNA of the CDR3 is TGTGCCAGCAGCTTAGGTGGACTGGATTGGGATACGCAGTATTTT. This gives the protein CASSLGGLDWDTQYF.

This chain connects TRBV19 to TRBJ1-5, with 7 bases lining up with TRBD1. The CDR3 contains 14 residues. Germline CDR1 LNHDA, CDR2 SQIVND (reference sequence). Unmatched junction bases numbered 6, after V lost 5 bases and J lost 5 bases. The CDR3 reads CASSATGDHQPQHF. The DNA of the CDR3 is TGTGCCAGTAGTGCAACAGGGGATCATCAGCCCCAGCATTTT.

This chain connects TRBV11-2 to TRBJ1-1, with D possibly TRBD1 on 5 matching bases. Germline-derived CDR1 and CDR2 are SGHAT and FQNNGV. The length of the CDR3 is 13 residues. The V end lost 5 bases, the J end lost 4 bases, and 11 bases lay between the germline ends. Written as DNA, the CDR3 is TGTGCCAGCAGCCCCGGGGGAAGCACTGAAGCTTTCTTT. It yields the protein CASSPGGSTEAFF.

The chain couples TRBV2 to TRBJ1-2, with 10 positions matching TRBD1. CDR1 and CDR2 from the germline V gene are SNHLY and FYNNEI. Trimming at V came to 4 bases and at J to 7 bases, leaving 6 bases not matched to a gene. The CDR3 has 14 amino acids. CDR3 sequence: CASSVPGQGFGYTF. The CDR3 region has the DNA TGTGCCAGCAGTGTCCCGGGACAGGGGTTTGGCTACACCTTC.

The gene calls are TRBV19 and TRBJ1-5; 8 bases agree with TRBD1. J lost 2 bases, V lost 5 bases, and 5 bases had no gene match. CDR3 size: 15 residues. Germline CDR1 and CDR2: LNHDA and SQIVND (reference sequence). The CDR3 is CASSARGQGNQPQHF. The DNA for the CDR3 is TGTGCCAGTAGTGCCAGGGGGCAGGGCAATCAGCCCCAGCATTTT.

The gene calls are TRBV9 and TRBJ2-1; D unresolved. The V gene lost 4 bases and the J gene lost 9 bases, with 8 bases spanning the gap. This CDR3 has 11 amino acids. Germline CDR1 is SGDLS and CDR2 is YYNGEE. The CDR3 protein is CASSNHGEQFF. CDR3 nucleotide sequence: TGTGCCAGCAGCAACCATGGTGAGCAGTTCTTC. The entire variable domain, with the rest obtained from reference TRBV9 and TRBJ2-1, is as follows: DSGVTQTPKHLITATGQRVTLRCSPRSGDLSVYWYQQSLDQGLQFLIQYYNGEERAKGNILERFSAQQFPDLHSELNLSSLELGDSALYFCASSNHGEQFFGPGTRLTVL.

The rearrangement uses TRBV10-3 and TRBJ2-3; 8 bases are shared with TRBD2. CDR1 ENHRY and CDR2 SYGVKD come from the germline V gene. V lost 2 bases and J lost 2; bases outside the gene matches: 9. The CDR3 is made up of 17 amino acids. In DNA form, the CDR3 reads TGTGCCATCAGTGAGCTCGGGATAGCGGGAATCACAGATACGCAGTATTTT. It encodes CAISELGIAGITDTQYF.

This chain connects TRBV7-9 to TRBJ1-1; no definite D call. The CDR3 has 13 residues. Germline CDR1 is SEHNR and CDR2 is FQNEAQ (reference sequence). Trimming shortened V by 11 bases and J by 1 base, and 14 bases separated the two germline ends. CDR3 amino acids: CAGLLSGNTEAFF. The CDR3 coding sequence is TGTGCCGGGTTACTTTCAGGGAACACTGAAGCTTTCTTT.

The gene calls are TRBV5-8 and TRBJ2-5; no clear D gene. The V end was cut by 4 bases, the J end by 10 bases, with 14 bases between. The CDR3 sequence is 12 residues long. CDR1 and CDR2 from the germline V gene are SGHTS and YDEGEE. The CDR3 sequence: CASSPFIQVQYF. The CDR3 DNA reads as TGTGCCAGCAGCCCCTTTATTCAGGTCCAGTACTTC.

This chain uses TRBV28 with TRBJ1-1, with 7 bases lining up with TRBD1. Germline loops: CDR1 MDHEN, CDR2 SYDVKM. The V gene end was trimmed by 10 bases and the J gene end by 2 bases; junction bases not matched to a gene: 7. CDR3 length equals 13 residues. CDR3 sequence (DNA): TGTGCCACCCTGGACAGGCAAAACACTGAAGCTTTCTTT. It yields the protein CATLDRQNTEAFF.

The genes are TRBV30 and TRBJ1-2; D perhaps matches TRBD1 (5 bases). The V gene's germline CDR1 is GTSNPN and CDR2 SVGIG (reference sequence). The V gene lost 0 bases and the J gene lost 13 bases, with 12 bases spanning the gap. This CDR3 has 11 amino acids. CDR3 protein: CAWSVQGRGTF. The CDR3 nucleotides read TGTGCCTGGAGTGTTCAGGGAAGGGGCACCTTC.

The count of this clone is one. This sequence joins TRBV7-6 and TRBJ2-1, with TRBD2 identical over 10 bases. V lost 1 base, J lost 9 bases, and 3 bases stayed unmatched. This CDR3 region has 14 residues. Germline V gives CDR1 SGHVS, CDR2 FNYEAQ. The CDR3 sequence is CASSLGSSGSEQFF. CDR3 DNA: TGTGCCAGCAGCTTAGGGTCTAGCGGGAGTGAGCAGTTCTTC.

The CDR3 nucleotides are TGTGCCACCAGCAGAGACTTAGCCCCAGGGCAGCCCCAGCATTTT. This sequence encodes CATSRDLAPGQPQHF. This rearrangement joins TRBV15 to TRBJ1-5, with D possibly TRBD1 on 5 matching bases. Germline CDR1 and CDR2: LNHNV and YYDKDF (reference sequence). V lost 0 bases to trimming and J lost 7 bases, with 13 bases between them. This CDR3 contains 15 residues.

The chain joins TRBV7-3 to TRBJ2-2; D is unresolved. The length of the CDR3 is 12 residues. The V gene's germline CDR1 is SGHTA and CDR2 FQGTGA. V was cut by 5 bases and J by 3 bases, with 4 bases left in between. The CDR3 protein is CASSPDTGELFF. DNA of the CDR3: TGTGCCAGCAGCCCTGACACCGGGGAGCTGTTTTTT.

The genes are TRBV9 and TRBJ1-2; 10 bases align to TRBD1. This CDR3 spans 14 amino acids. Germline V gene data show CDR1 as SGDLS and CDR2 as YYNGEE. Unmatched junction bases numbered 6, after V lost 4 bases and J lost 6 bases. CDR3 protein: CASSYDRGRDGYTF. DNA of the CDR3: TGTGCCAGCAGCTACGACAGGGGGCGAGATGGCTACACCTTC.